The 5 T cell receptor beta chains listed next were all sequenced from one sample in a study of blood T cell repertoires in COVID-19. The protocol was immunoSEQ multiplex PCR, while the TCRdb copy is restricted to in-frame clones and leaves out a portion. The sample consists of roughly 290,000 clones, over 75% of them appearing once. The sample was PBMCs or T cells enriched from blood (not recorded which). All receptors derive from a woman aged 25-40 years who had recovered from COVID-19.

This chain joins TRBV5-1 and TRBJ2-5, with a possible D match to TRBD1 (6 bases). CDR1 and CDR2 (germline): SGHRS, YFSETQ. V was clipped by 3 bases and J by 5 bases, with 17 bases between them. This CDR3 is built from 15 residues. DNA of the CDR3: TGCGCCAGCAGCTCTCTGGGGGCGCGAGGTGAGACCCAGTACTTC. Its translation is CASSSLGARGETQYF. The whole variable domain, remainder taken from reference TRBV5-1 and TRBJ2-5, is KAGVTQTPRYLIKTRGQQVTLSCSPISGHRSVSWYQQTPGQGLQFLFEYFSETQRNKGNFPGRFSGRQFSNSRSEMNVSTLELGDSALYLCASSSLGARGETQYFGPGTRLLVL.

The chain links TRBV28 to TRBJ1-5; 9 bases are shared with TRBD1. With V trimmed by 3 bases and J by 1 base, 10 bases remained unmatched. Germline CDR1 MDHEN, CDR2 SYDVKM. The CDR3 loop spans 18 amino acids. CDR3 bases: TGTGCCAGCAGTTTGGGAGGGTTTGGACAGGGGAGCAATCAGCCCCAGCATTTT. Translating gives CASSLGGFGQGSNQPQHF.

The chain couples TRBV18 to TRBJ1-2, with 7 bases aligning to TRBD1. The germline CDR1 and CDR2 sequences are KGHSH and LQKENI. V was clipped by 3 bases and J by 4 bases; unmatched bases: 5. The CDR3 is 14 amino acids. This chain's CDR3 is CASSPRDSLYGYTF. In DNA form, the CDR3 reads TGTGCCAGCTCACCCCGGGACAGTCTCTATGGCTACACCTTC. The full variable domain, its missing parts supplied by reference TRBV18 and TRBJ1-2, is NAGVMQNPRHLVRRRGQEARLRCSPMKGHSHVYWYRQLPEEGLKFMVYLQKENIIDESGMPKERFSAEFPKEGPSILRIQQVVRGDSAAYFCASSPRDSLYGYTFGSGTRLTVV.

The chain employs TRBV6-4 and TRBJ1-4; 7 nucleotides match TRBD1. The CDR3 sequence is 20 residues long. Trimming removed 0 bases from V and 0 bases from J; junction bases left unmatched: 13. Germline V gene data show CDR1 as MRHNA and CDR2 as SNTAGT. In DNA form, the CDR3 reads TGTGCCAGCAGTGACTCCAGACAGGGTGAGGAGAGTGCAACTAATGAAAAACTGTTTTTT. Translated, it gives CASSDSRQGEESATNEKLFF.

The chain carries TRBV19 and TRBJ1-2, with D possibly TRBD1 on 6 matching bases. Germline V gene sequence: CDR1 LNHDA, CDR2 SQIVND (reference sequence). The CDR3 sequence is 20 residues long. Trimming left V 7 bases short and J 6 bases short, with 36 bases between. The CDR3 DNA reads TGTGCCAGTACCGATGGGGTTATCGGGCAGGGGATCGAGAATGAGGATGGCTACACCTTC. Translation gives CASTDGVIGQGIENEDGYTF.